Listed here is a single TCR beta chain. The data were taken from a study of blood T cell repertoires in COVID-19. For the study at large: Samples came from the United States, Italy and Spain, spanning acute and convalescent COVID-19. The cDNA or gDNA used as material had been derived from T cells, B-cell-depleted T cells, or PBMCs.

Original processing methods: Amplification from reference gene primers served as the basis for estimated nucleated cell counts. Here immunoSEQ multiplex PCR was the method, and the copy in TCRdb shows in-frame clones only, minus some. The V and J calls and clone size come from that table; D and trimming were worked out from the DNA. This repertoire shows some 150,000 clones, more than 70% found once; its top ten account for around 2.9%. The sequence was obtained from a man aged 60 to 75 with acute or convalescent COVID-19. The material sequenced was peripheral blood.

DNA for the CDR3: TGTGCCAGCAGCTTCAGGGGTGACGGTGAAGCTTTCTTT. This sequence encodes CASSFRGDGEAFF. The chain uses TRBV9 and TRBJ1-1; tentative D call: TRBD1 (6 bases). The V end was cut by 4 bases, the J end by 7 bases, with 14 bases between. This CDR3 is 13 amino acids long. Germline V gene sequence: CDR1 SGDLS, CDR2 YYNGEE. Filled out from reference TRBV9 and TRBJ1-1, the complete variable domain reads DSGVTQTPKHLITATGQRVTLRCSPRSGDLSVYWYQQSLDQGLQFLIQYYNGEERAKGNILERFSAQQFPDLHSELNLSSLELGDSALYFCASSFRGDGEAFFGQGTRLTVV.